A selection of T cell receptor beta chains follows, all from one sample in a study of Ad26.COV2.S vaccination and SARS-CoV-2 variants. Only in-frame clones appear in the TCRdb table, and some are missing; sequencing was by immunoSEQ multiplex PCR. The sample holds under 550,000 clones, 80% to 95% seen once. The specimen comprised peripheral blood, sampled in a trial of Ad26.COV2.S vaccine versus placebo. The source is a person between 18 and 65 years old who received the Ad26.COV2.S COVID-19 vaccine or a placebo. CDR3s include the opening cysteine and the closing phenylalanine or tryptophan. The D gene is left open where the match is weak. Size is stated for part of the rows, as once, few or many counts, or as a class when the clone is expanded.

CDR3 length	D gene	J gene	clone size	V gene	CDR3 protein
14	TRBD1	TRBJ1-1	NA	TRBV6-5	CASSPFGQVANAFF
17	NA	TRBJ2-2	NA	TRBV30	CAWRGAGQVASAGELFF
17	NA	TRBJ1-6	NA	TRBV9	CASSAVEGSPTNSPLHF
16	NA	TRBJ2-1	once	TRBV6-2/TRBV6-3	CASSQQPVSPYNEQFF
13	NA	TRBJ1-4	NA	TRBV30	CAWSKDRDEKLFF
14	NA	TRBJ2-5	NA	TRBV7-8	CASSPVGFQETQYF
14	TRBD1	TRBJ1-4	NA	TRBV11-2	CASSRDRGREKLFF
15	NA	TRBJ1-5	NA	TRBV3-1/TRBV3-2	CASSQDTVENQPQHF
15	NA	TRBJ2-1	NA	TRBV5-8	CASSPGVSSYNEQFF
16	TRBD2	TRBJ2-7	NA	TRBV4-1	CASSQPTSGSSYEQYF
12	NA	TRBJ2-1	NA	TRBV12-3/TRBV12-4	CASSTIAARRFF
15	NA	TRBJ1-1	NA	TRBV5-4	CASSLVQDMNTEAFF
14	TRBD1	TRBJ2-7	NA	TRBV7-9	CASSFGQGINEQYF
19	NA	TRBJ2-3	NA	TRBV2	CASSELGGYPVSVWDTQYF
15	NA	TRBJ1-2	NA	TRBV13	CASRPWGGGDYGYTF
14	NA	TRBJ1-2	NA	TRBV25-1	CASSEFKWGNGYTF
16	NA	TRBJ2-1	NA	TRBV29-1	CSVEVGGHDPYNEQFF
15	NA	TRBJ2-3	NA	TRBV7-9	CASSPRFGSTDTQYF
13	NA	TRBJ2-3	NA	TRBV27	CASSLEPTDTQYF
17	TRBD2	TRBJ2-2	NA	TRBV5-5	CASIPHPWREGPGELFF
14	NA	TRBJ1-2	NA	TRBV6-6	CASSYRGSRYGYTF
16	TRBD2	TRBJ2-1	NA	TRBV6-1	CASSEISGSSYNEQFF
16	TRBD2	TRBJ2-3	NA	TRBV28	CASSPLLAGGPGTQYF
13	NA	TRBJ2-1	once	TRBV30	CAGGLKRNNEQFF
15	NA	TRBJ1-5	NA	TRBV28	CASTTYWGNNQPQHF
12	NA	TRBJ2-3	NA	TRBV2	CASSRLTDTQYF
12	NA	TRBJ2-7	NA	TRBV4-2	CASSLVGREQYF
15	NA	TRBJ2-2	NA	TRBV5-4	CASSAGTTNTGELFF
17	TRBD2	TRBJ2-1	once	TRBV19	CASSTGTSGRGHNEQFF
13	NA	TRBJ2-1	NA	TRBV12-3/TRBV12-4	CASSRGTNNEQFF
14	NA	TRBJ2-5	NA	TRBV7-2	CASSLRGSEETQYF
13	NA	TRBJ2-7	NA	TRBV29-1	CSVAITGSYEQYF
12	NA	TRBJ1-2	NA	TRBV18	CASSPSGEGYTF
13	NA	TRBJ2-5	NA	TRBV29-1	CSVYWASRETQYF
15	TRBD1	TRBJ1-2	NA	TRBV6-5	CASTRGQGGLYGYTF
13	TRBD1	TRBJ2-7	NA	TRBV4-3	CASSQGTGHEQYF
14	NA	TRBJ2-3	NA	TRBV7-9	CASSLGQFTDTQYF
14	TRBD1	TRBJ1-4	NA	TRBV18	CASSLGQGVRKLFF
14	NA	TRBJ2-7	NA	TRBV7-9	CASSATGRSYEQYF
14	TRBD1	TRBJ2-7	NA	TRBV19	CASSGPGQYYEQYF
12	NA	TRBJ2-7	NA	TRBV6-2/TRBV6-3	CASSYSVRVSYF
13	NA	TRBJ1-2	once	TRBV6-1	CASSEDSLYGYTF
13	NA	TRBJ1-2	NA	TRBV28	CASSSGGGYGYTF
15	TRBD2	TRBJ2-7	few	TRBV5-4	CASSFGTSGSYEQYF
10	NA	TRBJ1-1	NA	TRBV30	CAGGGTEAFF
13	NA	TRBJ2-1	NA	TRBV27	CASSLTSQREQFF
15	NA	TRBJ2-7	NA	TRBV5-5	CASSYRAPRNSEQYF
13	NA	TRBJ2-7	NA	TRBV24-1	CATSDSTGYEQYF